This entry concerns a single T cell receptor (beta chain). No antigen is known for it. This sample is part of a study of shared clonotypes between healthy human individuals. Study-wide points: Some naive CD4 clonotypes, about 5.5%, turned up in common across several donors. Clonotypes not shared had lower generation probabilities than those common to all four donors. Clonotype sharing levels among donors were expected to vary with sequencing depth.

In the authors' methods: Filtering of immunoSEQ junctional sequences could not match full-length read filtering. Assay: immunoSEQ multiplex PCR; the TCRdb copy retains only in-frame clones and omits some. That table supplies the V and J calls and clone size; D and trimming were determined from the DNA. The sample carries about 750,000 clones, around 92% recorded once. As defined, naive CD8 cells were CD45RO-negative and positively selected for CCR7, with terminally differentiated effector memory CD45RA+ cells excluded. The CDR3 sequence is 16 residues long. Per germline, CDR1 SEHNR and CDR2 FQNEAQ (reference sequence). Trimming took 1 base from V and 1 from J, leaving 13 bases between them.

V gene TRBV7-9 combines with J gene TRBJ2-5; TRBD2 is a possible D gene (5 bases). This TCR derives from a man aged 25-40 years in good health. The specimen sequenced was naive CD8+ T cells sorted from blood. The chain's CDR3 is CASSLGGKRIQETQYF. The CDR3 DNA sequence: TGTGCCAGCAGCTTAGGAGGGAAGCGGATCCAAGAGACCCAGTACTTC.